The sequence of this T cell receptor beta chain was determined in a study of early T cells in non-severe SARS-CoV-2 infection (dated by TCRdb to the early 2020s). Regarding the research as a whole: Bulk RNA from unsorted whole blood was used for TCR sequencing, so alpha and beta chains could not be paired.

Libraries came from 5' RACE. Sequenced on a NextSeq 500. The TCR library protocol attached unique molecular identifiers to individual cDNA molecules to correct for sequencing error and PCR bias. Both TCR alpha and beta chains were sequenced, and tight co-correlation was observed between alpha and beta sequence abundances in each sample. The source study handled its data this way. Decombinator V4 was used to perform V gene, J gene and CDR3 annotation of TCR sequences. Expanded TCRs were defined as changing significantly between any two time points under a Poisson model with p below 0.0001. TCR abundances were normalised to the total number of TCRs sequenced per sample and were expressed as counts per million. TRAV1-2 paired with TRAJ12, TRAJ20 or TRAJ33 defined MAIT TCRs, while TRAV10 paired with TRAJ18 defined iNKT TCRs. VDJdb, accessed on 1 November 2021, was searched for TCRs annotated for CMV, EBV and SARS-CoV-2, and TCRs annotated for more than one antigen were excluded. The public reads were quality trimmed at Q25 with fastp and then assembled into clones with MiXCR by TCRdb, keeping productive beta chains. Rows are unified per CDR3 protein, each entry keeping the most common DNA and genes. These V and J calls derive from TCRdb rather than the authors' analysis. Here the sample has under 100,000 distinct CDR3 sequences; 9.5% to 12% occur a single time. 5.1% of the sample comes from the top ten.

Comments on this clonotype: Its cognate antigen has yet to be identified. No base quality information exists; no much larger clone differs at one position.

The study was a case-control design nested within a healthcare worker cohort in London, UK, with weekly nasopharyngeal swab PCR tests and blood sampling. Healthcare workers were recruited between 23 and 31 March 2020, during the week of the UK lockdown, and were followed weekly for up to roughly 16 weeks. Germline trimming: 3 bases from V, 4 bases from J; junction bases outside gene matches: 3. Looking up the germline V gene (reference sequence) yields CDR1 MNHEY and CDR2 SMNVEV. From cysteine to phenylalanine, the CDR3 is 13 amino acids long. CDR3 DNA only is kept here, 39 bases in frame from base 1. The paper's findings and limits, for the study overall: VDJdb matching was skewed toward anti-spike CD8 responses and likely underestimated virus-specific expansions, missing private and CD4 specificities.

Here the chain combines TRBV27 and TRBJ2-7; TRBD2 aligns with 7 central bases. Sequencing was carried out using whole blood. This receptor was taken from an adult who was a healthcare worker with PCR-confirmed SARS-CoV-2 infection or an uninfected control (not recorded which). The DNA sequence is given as TGTGCCAGCAGTTTCTCGGGGGGATACGAGCAGTACTTC. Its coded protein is CASSFSGGYEQYF.